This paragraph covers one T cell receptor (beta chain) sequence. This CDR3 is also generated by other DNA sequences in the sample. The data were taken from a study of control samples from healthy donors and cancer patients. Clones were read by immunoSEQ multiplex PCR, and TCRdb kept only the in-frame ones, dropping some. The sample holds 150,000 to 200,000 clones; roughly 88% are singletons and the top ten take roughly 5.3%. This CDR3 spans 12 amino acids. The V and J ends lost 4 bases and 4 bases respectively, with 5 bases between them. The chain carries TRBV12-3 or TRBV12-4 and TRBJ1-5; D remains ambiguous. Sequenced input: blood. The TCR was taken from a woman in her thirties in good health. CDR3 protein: CASSSPNQPQHF. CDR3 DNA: TGTGCCAGCAGTTCTCCGAATCAGCCCCAGCATTTT.